This T cell receptor beta chain was obtained from a study of T-cell reconstitution after alpha-beta-depleted transplantation in children. This clonotype was recorded at least ten times. Antigen specificity is unknown. Preparation of the TCRbeta library used unique molecular identifiers. TCRdb itself ran the PCR reads through MiXCR, one entry per CDR3 protein. The sample shows around 700,000 distinct CDR3 sequences, roughly 13% of them seen only once. Points from the study as a whole: Some patients' high day-60 TCRbeta diversity was traced to surviving recipient T cells and thymic progenitors. After one year, T-cell counts and TCRbeta diversity mostly came from new T cells.

The TCR was taken from a girl aged 2-9 years with congenital amegakaryocytic thrombocytopenia, due to receive a stem cell transplant. Material: PBMCs, obtained before TCRalphabeta/CD19-depleted stem cell transplant.

This CDR3 reads CSARDAGAYNEQFF. CDR3 sequence (DNA): TGCAGTGCTAGAGATGCGGGGGCATACAATGAGCAGTTCTTC. This rearrangement joins TRBV20-1 to TRBJ2-1; a possible D gene is TRBD2 (7 bases). The V and J ends lost 0 bases and 4 bases respectively, with 10 bases between them. The CDR3 loop spans 14 amino acids. Germline values: CDR1 DFQATT, CDR2 SNEGSKA (reference sequence).